Listed below are T cell receptor beta chains from one sample, sequenced in a study of cytomegalovirus exposure and HLA in healthy donors. Repertoires were generated with immunoSEQ multiplex PCR, while TCRdb's copy carries only in-frame clones and drops some. The table lists 95,000 to 100,000 clones, roughly three quarters of them singletons, with around 4% in the top ten. Sequenced: PBMCs. These receptors all stem from a man aged 35-49 years in good health and CMV-seronegative. CDR3s include the opening cysteine and the closing phenylalanine or tryptophan. Each record gives: CDR3 DNA, CDR3 protein, clone size, V gene, J gene, D gene. A D gene is named only where the DNA matches it firmly. For some rows the clone size is stated as once, few or many, or as a class when expanded; others skip it.

cdr3_nt: TGTTCCAGCAGCCGCTCACTAGCGGGGCTGATTACTGTCGGGGAGCTGTTTTTT
cdr3_aa: CSSSRSLAGLITVGELFF
clone_size: once
v_call: TRBV7-9
j_call: TRBJ2-2
d_call: TRBD2

cdr3_nt: TGCGCCAGCAGCTCTTCTACAGGGGGCTACGGCTACACCTTC
cdr3_aa: CASSSSTGGYGYTF
clone_size: -
v_call: TRBV5-1
j_call: TRBJ1-2
d_call: TRBD1

cdr3_nt: TGTGCCAGCGGGGACAGGGGTCGCGAGCAGTACTTC
cdr3_aa: CASGDRGREQYF
clone_size: -
v_call: TRBV2
j_call: TRBJ2-7
d_call: TRBD1

cdr3_nt: TGTGCCAGCAGCTCTAGATCCGCAGGGGAGTACTTC
cdr3_aa: CASSSRSAGEYF
clone_size: few
v_call: TRBV11-2
j_call: TRBJ2-7
d_call: -

cdr3_nt: TGCGCCAGCAGCAGACAGGGGTTTGATACGCAGTATTTT
cdr3_aa: CASSRQGFDTQYF
clone_size: -
v_call: TRBV4-3
j_call: TRBJ2-3
d_call: TRBD1

cdr3_nt: TGTGCCAGCAGCTTTAGCGGGGGTGGCGGGGAGCTGTTTTTT
cdr3_aa: CASSFSGGGGELFF
clone_size: -
v_call: TRBV5-5
j_call: TRBJ2-2
d_call: TRBD2

cdr3_nt: TGTGCCAGCAGTCCCCGACAGGGGACAGGGGGCTACACCTTC
cdr3_aa: CASSPRQGTGGYTF
clone_size: -
v_call: TRBV6-6
j_call: TRBJ1-2
d_call: TRBD1

cdr3_nt: TGTGCCAGTAGTATTTTGGGGGGGAACCAGAACACTGAAGCTTTCTTT
cdr3_aa: CASSILGGNQNTEAFF
clone_size: -
v_call: TRBV19
j_call: TRBJ1-1
d_call: -

cdr3_nt: TGTGCCAGCACCCCGGGTAGGGGGCTAAATGGCTACACCTTC
cdr3_aa: CASTPGRGLNGYTF
clone_size: -
v_call: TRBV28
j_call: TRBJ1-2
d_call: TRBD1

cdr3_nt: TGCGCCAGCCACCCCGGAAACAGTGCCACAGATACGCAGTATTTT
cdr3_aa: CASHPGNSATDTQYF
clone_size: -
v_call: TRBV5-1
j_call: TRBJ2-3
d_call: -

cdr3_nt: TGTGCCAGCAGCACCGGGGACACGGGCTACAATGAGCAGTTCTTC
cdr3_aa: CASSTGDTGYNEQFF
clone_size: once
v_call: TRBV11-3
j_call: TRBJ2-1
d_call: -

cdr3_nt: TGCGCCAGCAGACCGTTTGAGCGGGGCAGCACAGATACGCAGTATTTT
cdr3_aa: CASRPFERGSTDTQYF
clone_size: once
v_call: TRBV4-1
j_call: TRBJ2-3
d_call: TRBD2

cdr3_nt: TGCGCCAGCAGCTTGTTAGTATTGAACACTGAAGCTTTCTTT
cdr3_aa: CASSLLVLNTEAFF
clone_size: -
v_call: TRBV5-1
j_call: TRBJ1-1
d_call: -

cdr3_nt: TGTGCCAGCAGACCCTGGTCGGGTCATAGCACAGATACGCAGTATTTT
cdr3_aa: CASRPWSGHSTDTQYF
clone_size: -
v_call: TRBV5-4
j_call: TRBJ2-3
d_call: -

cdr3_nt: TGTGCCAGCAGCCCGTGGGGGGACAGCACAGATACGCAGTATTTT
cdr3_aa: CASSPWGDSTDTQYF
clone_size: -
v_call: TRBV11-2
j_call: TRBJ2-3
d_call: -

cdr3_nt: TGTGCCAGCTCAGGTCTTTCCTACGAGCAGTACTTC
cdr3_aa: CASSGLSYEQYF
clone_size: -
v_call: TRBV7-9
j_call: TRBJ2-7
d_call: -

cdr3_nt: TGTTCCAGCAGCTTAGCGGAGGGCTCAGCTTTCTTT
cdr3_aa: CSSSLAEGSAFF
clone_size: -
v_call: TRBV7-9
j_call: TRBJ1-1
d_call: -

cdr3_nt: TGTGCCAGCAGCCAGGGCCGGAACAGGGGTGGCTATGGCTACACCTTC
cdr3_aa: CASSQGRNRGGYGYTF
clone_size: -
v_call: TRBV7-6
j_call: TRBJ1-2
d_call: TRBD1

cdr3_nt: TGTGCCATCAGTGAGTCGACCGGGGCCTACAATGAGCAGTTCTTC
cdr3_aa: CAISESTGAYNEQFF
clone_size: -
v_call: TRBV10-3
j_call: TRBJ2-1
d_call: -